The TCR beta chain under discussion was sequenced for a study of CD8 T cells in Susac syndrome. TCR beta sequencing was performed on blood CD8+ and CD4+ T cells. Random hexamers served to reverse transcribe roughly 0.45 to 1 ug RNA. TCRdb re-called the immunoSEQ multiplex PCR reads through MiXCR, storing one row per CDR3 protein. The sample has roughly 130,000 distinct CDR3 sequences, 90% to 95% seen once; the top ten hold around 0.12%. The V gene's germline CDR1 is SEHNR and CDR2 FQNEAQ (reference sequence). Between the trimmed V and J ends, which lost 6 bases and 5 bases, there was a span of 10 bases. This CDR3 has 12 amino acids.

Sequencing was performed on CD4+ T cells from PBMCs. The TCR comes from a human donor in good health. This chain joins TRBV7-9 and TRBJ1-1, with D possibly TRBD1 on 6 matching bases. The CDR3 protein is CASRWQGTEAFF. The DNA for the CDR3 is TGTGCCAGCAGATGGCAGGGGACTGAAGCTTTCTTT.